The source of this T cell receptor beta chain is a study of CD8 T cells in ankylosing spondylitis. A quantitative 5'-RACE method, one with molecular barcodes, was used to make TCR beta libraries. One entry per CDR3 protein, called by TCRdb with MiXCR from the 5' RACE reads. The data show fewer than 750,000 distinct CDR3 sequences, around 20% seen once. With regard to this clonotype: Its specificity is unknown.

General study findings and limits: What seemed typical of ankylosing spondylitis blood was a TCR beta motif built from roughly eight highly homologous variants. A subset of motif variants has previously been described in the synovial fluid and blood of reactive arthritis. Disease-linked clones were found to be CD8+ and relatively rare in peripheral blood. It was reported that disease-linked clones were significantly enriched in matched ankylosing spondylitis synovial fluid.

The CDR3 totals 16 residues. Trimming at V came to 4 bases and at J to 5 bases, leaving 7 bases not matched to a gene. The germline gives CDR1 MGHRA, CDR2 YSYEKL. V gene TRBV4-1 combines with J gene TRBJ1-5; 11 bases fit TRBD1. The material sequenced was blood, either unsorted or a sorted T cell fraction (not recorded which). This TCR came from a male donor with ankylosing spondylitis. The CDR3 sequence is CASSPPPGQGDQPQHF. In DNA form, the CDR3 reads TGCGCCAGCAGCCCACCCCCGGGACAGGGGGATCAGCCCCAGCATTTT.